These 29 T cell receptor beta chains were sequenced from one sample in a study of CD8+ T cells in alopecia areata. cDNA serving as the sequencing template came from extracted, reverse transcribed RNA. The protocol was immunoSEQ multiplex PCR, while the TCRdb copy is restricted to in-frame clones and leaves out a portion. Among roughly 100,000 clones listed, 45% to 60% were seen once. The sequencing sample was made of CD4+ T cells sorted from blood. All receptors come from a human donor in good health.

Relative to its sample, this clone is medium-sized. The chain uses TRBV25-1 and TRBJ2-1; 7 bases agree with TRBD1. J lost 5 bases, V lost 2 bases, and 9 bases had no gene match. This CDR3 spans 16 amino acids. Germline CDR1 and CDR2: MGHDK and SYGVNS. CDR3 bases: TGTGCCAGCAGTGAAGGTGGGCCAGGGGGAGACAATGAGCAGTTCTTC. Translating it yields CASSEGGPGGDNEQFF.

The chain is built from TRBV29-1 and TRBJ2-7; no firm D call. The CDR3 length is 11 residues. Germline assignment: CDR1 SQVTM and CDR2 ANQGSEA. Deletions cut 7 bases from V and 1 base from J, with 8 bases between. DNA of the CDR3: TGCAGCGCATTGTCTTCCTACGAGCAGTACTTC. As protein: CSALSSYEQYF.

This clone occurred a few times. J is TRBJ2-7 and V is TRBV2; no clear D. The CDR3 runs to 14 residues. Germline lookup yields CDR1 SNHLY and CDR2 FYNNEI. Trimming pared 6 bases from V and 1 base from J, leaving 13 bases between. In nucleotides, the CDR3 is TGTGCCAGCAGGCGGAACGTACTATCCTACGAGCAGTACTTC. It encodes CASRRNVLSYEQYF.

The chain uses TRBV7-2 and TRBJ2-5, with 7 bases lining up with TRBD2. The end of the DNA aligns better with TRBJ2-7, so the J call may be wrong. The CDR3 extends over 12 amino acids. Germline V gene lookup returns CDR1 SGHTA and CDR2 FQGNSA. This chain's CDR3 is CASKGRDYEQYF. The CDR3 DNA is TGTGCCAGCAAGGGGAGGGACTACGAGCAGTACTTC.

This chain uses TRBV7-8 with TRBJ1-6, with TRBD1 as a possible D gene (5 bases). The V gene lost 5 bases and the J gene lost 0 bases, with 11 bases spanning the gap. CDR3 size: 16 residues. The germline V gene has CDR1 SGHVS and CDR2 FQNEAQ. Here the CDR3 reads CASSRDGSSYNSPLHF. The CDR3 DNA sequence: TGTGCCAGCAGCCGGGACGGAAGCTCCTATAATTCACCCCTCCACTTT. Full variable domain (outside the CDR3, taken from reference TRBV7-8 and TRBJ1-6): GAGVSQSPRYKVAKRGQDVALRCDPISGHVSLFWYQQALGQGPEFLTYFQNEAQLDKSGLPSDRFFAERPEGSVSTLKIQRTQQEDSAVYLCASSRDGSSYNSPLHFGNGTRLTVT.

This clone appeared a few times. The chain combines TRBV29-1 with TRBJ1-1; no clear D gene. Germline V gene lookup returns CDR1 SQVTM and CDR2 ANQGSEA. Trimming took off 5 bases at V and 1 base at J, with 14 bases between the two ends. The CDR3 has 14 residues. The DNA for the CDR3 is TGCAGCGTTCTGCGCAGCCCGGGGAACACTGAAGCTTTCTTT. It specifies CSVLRSPGNTEAFF.

The chain recombines TRBV30 with TRBJ1-6, with TRBD1 identical over 8 bases. Germline assignment: CDR1 GTSNPN and CDR2 SVGIG (reference sequence). V shed 1 base, J shed 5 bases, and the junction held 1 base outside the gene matches. The CDR3 has 14 residues. The CDR3, as DNA: TGTGCCTGGAGTGCGGGACAGGATAATTCACCCCTCCACTTT. Its translation is CAWSAGQDNSPLHF.

This clone was observed a few times. This rearrangement joins TRBV29-1 to TRBJ1-2; 7 bases fit TRBD1. CDR1 and CDR2 from the germline V gene are SQVTM and ANQGSEA. V shed 4 bases and J 3 bases; nucleotides not matched to a gene: 11. CDR3 length: 15 amino acids. CDR3 sequence reads: CSVGGGRGLDYGYTF. CDR3 bases: TGCAGCGTTGGAGGGGGCAGGGGTCTGGACTATGGCTACACCTTC. The entire variable domain, with the rest obtained from reference TRBV29-1 and TRBJ1-2, is as follows: SAVISQKPSRDICQRGTSLTIQCQVDSQVTMMFWYRQQPGQSLTLIATANQGSEATYESGFVIDKFPISRPNLTFSTLTVSNMSPEDSSIYLCSVGGGRGLDYGYTFGSGTRLTVV.

The chain recombines TRBV4-1 with TRBJ1-5, with 9 bases identical to TRBD1. V lost 3 bases, J lost 6 bases, and 6 bases stayed unmatched. The CDR3 is 15 amino acids. Germline V gives CDR1 MGHRA, CDR2 YSYEKL. The CDR3 protein is CASSQGQGLSQPQHF. The CDR3 DNA reads as TGCGCCAGCAGCCAGGGACAGGGATTATCTCAGCCCCAGCATTTT.

The rearrangement uses TRBV15 and TRBJ1-3; tentatively, D is TRBD1 (6 bases). V was cut by 0 bases and J by 3 bases, with 12 bases left in between. The CDR3 loop spans 16 amino acids. CDR1 LNHNV and CDR2 YYDKDF come from the germline V gene (reference sequence). The CDR3 nucleotides read TGTGCCACCAGCAGAGAGTCGGGGGCGAGTGGAAACACCATATATTTT. It translates to CATSRESGASGNTIYF.

The chain links TRBV20-1 to TRBJ1-1; no reliable D call. The CDR3 is 11 residues long. V shed 2 bases and J shed 7 bases, with 8 bases lying between them. Germline assignment: CDR1 DFQATT and CDR2 SNEGSKA (reference sequence). The CDR3 region has the DNA TGCAGTGCTAGAATCTCGGATGAAGCTTTCTTT. Translation: CSARISDEAFF.

The V gene is TRBV7-9, the J gene TRBJ2-2; 8 nucleotides agree with TRBD1. The germline V gene has CDR1 SEHNR and CDR2 FQNEAQ (reference sequence). This CDR3 has 14 residues. V shed 4 bases and J 6 bases; nucleotides not matched to a gene: 4. CDR3 protein: CASSSTTGAGELFF. The CDR3 nucleotides are TGTGCCAGCAGCTCGACGACAGGGGCCGGGGAGCTGTTTTTT.

The V gene is TRBV30, the J gene TRBJ2-1; D gene unclear. Germline CDR1 GTSNPN, CDR2 SVGIG (reference sequence). The CDR3 length is 12 residues. With 1 base removed from V and 5 bases from J, the gap between germline ends came to 6 bases. The CDR3 sequence: CAWSGSHNEQFF. The CDR3 DNA reads as TGTGCCTGGAGTGGGTCCCACAATGAGCAGTTCTTC.

In the case of this clone: At one end, the junction sequence differs from germline, possibly due to a read error. The rearrangement joins TRBV28 to TRBJ2-7; D is undetermined. The CDR3 loop spans 13 amino acids. Per the germline V gene, CDR1 is MDHEN and CDR2 is SYDVKM. The CDR3: CASSLSGLYRWNF. CDR3 DNA: TGTGCCAGCAGTTTATCGGGCTTGTACAGATGGAACTTC.

This rearrangement joins TRBV18 to TRBJ2-4; D is ambiguous. This CDR3 spans 13 amino acids. Germline CDR1 is KGHSH and CDR2 is LQKENI. The germline V and J ends were trimmed by 3 bases and 0 bases, with 3 bases remaining between them. The chain's CDR3 is CASSPTAKNIQYF. For the CDR3, the DNA is TGTGCCAGCTCACCGACAGCCAAAAACATTCAGTACTTC. Supplemented by reference TRBV18 and TRBJ2-4, the full variable domain reads NAGVMQNPRHLVRRRGQEARLRCSPMKGHSHVYWYRQLPEEGLKFMVYLQKENIIDESGMPKERFSAEFPKEGPSILRIQQVVRGDSAAYFCASSPTAKNIQYFGAGTRLSVL.

V usage is TRBV25-1 and J usage is TRBJ2-3; D is ambiguous. This CDR3 has 14 amino acids. V lost 4 bases, J lost 2 bases, and 10 bases lay in between. Germline CDR1 MGHDK, CDR2 SYGVNS. CDR3 in DNA: TGTGCCAGCAGTGTCGGGCCCAACACAGATACGCAGTATTTT. Protein: CASSVGPNTDTQYF.

The V and J genes are TRBV7-8 and TRBJ2-5, with TRBD2 identical over 9 bases. V lost 1 base to trimming and J lost 5 bases; unmatched junction nucleotides: 11. Germline V CDR1 and CDR2: SGHVS, FQNEAQ. CDR3 length: 17 residues. The CDR3 DNA is TGTGCCAGCAGCTTAGGGTTACTCGCGGGGGGGTCTGAGACCCAGTACTTC. Amino acids: CASSLGLLAGGSETQYF.

This clone was seen only a few times. A read error may produce the germline difference seen at one junction end. The rearrangement uses TRBV30 and TRBJ2-7; TRBD1 is a possible D gene (5 bases). This CDR3 is 12 amino acids long. Looked up from germline, CDR1 is GTSNPN and CDR2 is SVGIG (reference sequence). CDR3 residues: CAWKSGQGSQKF. The CDR3 nucleotides read TGTGCCTGGAAGTCCGGGCAGGGTAGTCAGAAATTC.

The gene calls are TRBV5-4 and TRBJ2-5, with 9 bases matching TRBD1. CDR3 length: 13 amino acids. V gave up 7 bases and J gave up 1 base; unmatched junction bases: 2. Germline V gives CDR1 SGHNT, CDR2 YYREEE (reference sequence). In nucleotides, the CDR3 is TGTGCCAGCGGGACAGGGTCCCAAGAGACCCAGTACTTC. Its translation: CASGTGSQETQYF.

The V gene is TRBV5-1, the J gene TRBJ2-5; D call uncertain. V was cut by 3 bases and J by 5 bases, with 5 bases left in between. CDR1 and CDR2 (germline): SGHRS, YFSETQ. This CDR3 spans 11 amino acids. CDR3 sequence (DNA): TGCGCCAGCAGCTGGCAGGAGACCCAGTACTTC. It is translated as CASSWQETQYF.

The count of this clone is one. The rearrangement links TRBV6-6 to TRBJ1-2, with 7 bases matching TRBD1. Trimming at V came to 4 bases and at J to 4 bases, leaving 12 bases not matched to a gene. This CDR3 region has 16 residues. The germline CDR1 and CDR2 sequences are MNHNY and SVGAGI (reference sequence). The DNA for the CDR3 is TGTGCCAGCAGTTCCGTTATAGGACAGGCGAGCTATGGCTACACCTTC. The encoded protein is CASSSVIGQASYGYTF.

This clone was seen more than once but under ten times. The genes are TRBV10-3 and TRBJ2-6; 9 nucleotides line up with TRBD1. This CDR3 contains 17 residues. Germline V lookup: CDR1 ENHRY, CDR2 SYGVKD. V gave up 7 bases and J gave up 2 bases; unmatched junction bases: 9. CDR3 nucleotides: TGTGCCATCACCCAACCGGGACAGGGTACTGGGGCCAACGTCCTGACTTTC. Translated: CAITQPGQGTGANVLTF.

This clone was counted between two and nine times. The V gene is TRBV28, the J gene TRBJ1-1; 8 bases fit TRBD1. This CDR3 has 16 residues. Germline CDR1 reads MDHEN; CDR2 reads SYDVKM. V dropped 3 bases and J dropped 5; count of bases not matched to a gene: 11. Written as DNA, the CDR3 is TGTGCCAGCAGTTTGGGGCAGGGGGCGCCCCGGACTGAAGCTTTCTTT. Amino acid sequence: CASSLGQGAPRTEAFF.

This clone appeared a few times. The chain carries TRBV7-3 and TRBJ2-7, with 10 nucleotides matching TRBD1. This CDR3 has 13 amino acids. Germline-derived CDR1 and CDR2 are SGHTA and FQGTGA. The trim removed 5 bases at V and 6 bases at J, leaving 4 bases unmatched. The CDR3 sequence is CASSRQGASEQYF. In DNA, the CDR3 is TGTGCCAGCAGCCGACAGGGGGCCTCCGAGCAGTACTTC.

The chain joins TRBV7-8 to TRBJ1-4, with TRBD1 as a possible D gene (6 bases). The CDR3 contains 15 residues. Germline CDR1 reads SGHVS; CDR2 reads FQNEAQ. V shed 1 base and J shed 6 bases, with 12 bases lying between them. This chain's CDR3 is CASSLGPQGHEKLFF. CDR3 coding DNA: TGTGCCAGCAGCTTAGGACCCCAGGGGCATGAAAAACTGTTTTTT.

The chain links TRBV29-1 to TRBJ1-1, with D hard to call. This CDR3 is built from 13 residues. The V and J ends lost 6 bases and 7 bases respectively, with 18 bases between them. The germline V gene encodes CDR1 SQVTM and CDR2 ANQGSEA. This CDR3 reads CSVRSLLAGEAFF. For the CDR3, the DNA is TGCAGCGTCCGGAGTCTTCTGGCGGGTGAAGCTTTCTTT.

This rearrangement joins TRBV27 to TRBJ2-7; 7 positions match TRBD1. CDR1 is MNHEY and CDR2 is SMNVEV in the germline V gene (reference sequence). Unmatched junction bases numbered 9, after V lost 4 bases and J lost 3 bases. The CDR3 has 15 amino acids. For the CDR3, the DNA is TGTGCCAGCAGTTCCGGACAGGTGGTAGGCTACGAGCAGTACTTC. Encoded protein: CASSSGQVVGYEQYF.

The rearrangement uses TRBV19 and TRBJ1-2; 7 bases are a match to TRBD1. The CDR3 length is 15 residues. In germline, CDR1 is LNHDA, CDR2 SQIVND (reference sequence). The trim removed 4 bases at V and 8 bases at J, leaving 13 bases unmatched. The CDR3 sequence is CASSKAGTEFSGYTF. The CDR3 coding sequence is TGTGCCAGTAGTAAAGCCGGGACAGAATTCAGCGGCTACACCTTC.

This clone was observed a few times. The same CDR3 can be traced to other DNA sequences in this sample. CDR3: CASSPRGGETQYF. In nucleotides, the CDR3 is TGTGCCAGCAGTCCCCGAGGGGGAGAGACCCAGTACTTC. This rearrangement joins TRBV6-6 to TRBJ2-5; a weak D match, TRBD1 (6 bases). CDR3 length: 13 amino acids. The V gene lost 5 bases and the J gene lost 4 bases, with 11 bases spanning the gap. Germline V gene data show CDR1 as MNHNY and CDR2 as SVGAGI (reference sequence).